This T cell receptor (beta chain) was retrieved from a study of blood T cell repertoires in COVID-19 (dated by TCRdb to 2020 to 2021). Study-level background: Samples from collaborators originated in the United States, Italy and Spain and spanned both the acute and convalescent phases of COVID-19. The samples were drawn from two sources: the first 160 participants of the ongoing ImmuneRACE study, and 950 to 1,500 subjects contributed by 6 global collaborators. The prospective study material was composed of cDNA or gDNA derived from T cells, B-cell-depleted T cells, or PBMCs. The sample metadata nearly always contained a de-identified subject ID, COVID-19 status, age in years and sex. HLA class I and class II types, where available, came from metadata supplied by the sample provider rather than from assay-based typing. The repertoires were released in a freely available public database meant as a resource for research on the immune response to SARS-CoV-2. Subjects who had been exposed to COVID-19, were actively infected with it, or had recovered from it provided the deeply sampled blood TCRbeta repertoires that made up the dataset. Results the study describes overall, beyond this receptor: Clinical and demographic metadata were provided uncurated, with the amount varying by source and participant.

The immunoSEQ Assay, a bias-controlled multiplex PCR, was used to amplify TCRbeta CDR3 regions from genomic DNA. The authors processed their data as follows. Within the assay, amplification of reference gene primers was used to estimate how many nucleated cells each sample contained. To quantify the absolute abundance of each unique TCRbeta CDR3 rearrangement, sequence reads were collapsed and filtered. For each sample, productive Simpson clonality was calculated as the square root of Simpson's diversity index across productive rearrangements. Imported from immuneACCESS, the table was reduced by TCRdb to in-frame sequences with V and J called. These copies leave out some clones; in studies compared against another copy, an unresolved V gene accounts for under half, and the cause of the remainder is not known. V, J and clone size are taken as reported in that table, and D and trimming were inferred from the DNA itself. This sample comprises roughly 69,000 clones, about 86% of them detected only once. The ten largest clones take up almost 4.5% of the sample.

Each collaborating institution followed its own protocols to collect whole blood in K2EDTA tubes. For TCRbeta analysis, collaborator samples were shipped as frozen whole blood, as isolated PBMCs, or as DNA extracted from either sample type. As concerns this clone: Its antigen is not yet known. No base-level quality is on record; no much larger clone is a single base apart.

The CDR3 goes from the cysteine to the phenylalanine over 14 residues. The CDR3 DNA has 42 bases and is translated from base 1. V is trimmed back by 5 bases and J by 3 bases, and the junction contains 3 bases that no gene match accounts for. CDR1 and CDR2 (SGHTA, FQGNSA) derive from the germline V gene. Sequencing was carried out using peripheral blood. This sequence was found in a man between 50 and 59 years old with active COVID-19. The sequence is built from TRBV7-2 and TRBJ2-7, and TRBD1 aligns with 11 junction nucleotides. The CDR3 sequence is CASSQGTGGYEQYF. The base sequence is TGTGCCAGCAGCCAAGGGACAGGGGGCTACGAGCAGTACTTC.